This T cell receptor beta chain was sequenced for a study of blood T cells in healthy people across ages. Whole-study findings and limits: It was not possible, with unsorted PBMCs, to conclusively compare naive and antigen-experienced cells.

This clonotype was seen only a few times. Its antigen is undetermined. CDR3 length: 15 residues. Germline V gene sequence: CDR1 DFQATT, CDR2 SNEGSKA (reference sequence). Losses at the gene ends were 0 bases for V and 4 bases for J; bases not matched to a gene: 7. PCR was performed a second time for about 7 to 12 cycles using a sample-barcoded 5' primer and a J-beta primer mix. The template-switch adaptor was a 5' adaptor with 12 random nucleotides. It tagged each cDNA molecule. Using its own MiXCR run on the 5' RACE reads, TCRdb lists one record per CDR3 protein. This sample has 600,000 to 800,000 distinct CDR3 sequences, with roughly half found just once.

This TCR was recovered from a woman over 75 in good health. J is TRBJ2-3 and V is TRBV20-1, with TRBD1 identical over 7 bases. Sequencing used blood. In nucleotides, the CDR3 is TGCAGTGCTAGAGATGGGCAGGGGGTCGCAGATACGCAGTATTTT. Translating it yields CSARDGQGVADTQYF.